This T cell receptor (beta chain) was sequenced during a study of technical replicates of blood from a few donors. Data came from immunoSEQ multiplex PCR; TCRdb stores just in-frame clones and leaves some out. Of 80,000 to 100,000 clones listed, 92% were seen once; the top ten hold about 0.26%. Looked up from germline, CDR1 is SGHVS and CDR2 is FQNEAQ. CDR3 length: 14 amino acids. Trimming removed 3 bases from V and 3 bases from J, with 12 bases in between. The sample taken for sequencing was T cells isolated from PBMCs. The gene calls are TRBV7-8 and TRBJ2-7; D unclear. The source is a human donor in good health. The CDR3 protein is CASSFSSVYYEQYF. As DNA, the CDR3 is TGTGCCAGCAGCTTTAGTTCCGTATACTACGAGCAGTACTTC.